The sequence of this T cell receptor beta chain was determined in a study of T cell repertoires in cytomegalovirus infection. For the study at large: Both CMV infection and a matching HLA type were indicated by public TCR beta signatures.

General study points: The study found HLA-C-restricted CMV-specific TCR beta clonotypes dominating the ex vivo response. Of the TCR beta families, the public ones yielded a cumulative frequency that identified carriers of CMV plus the relevant HLA.

This clonotype has more than one count but fewer than ten. Its antigen is as yet unknown. A single record per CDR3 protein comes from TCRdb applying MiXCR to the reads. The table records 400,000 or so distinct CDR3 sequences, roughly a third of them present only once. This CDR3 has 12 residues. V lost 0 bases and J 7 bases, leaving 6 bases between the germline ends. The rearrangement joins TRBV12-3 or TRBV12-4 to TRBJ1-1; unclear D gene. This TCR was sampled from a human donor in good health (CMV status not recorded). Some clones in this sample may be carry-over from other donors' samples. Sequenced material: PBMCs. The CDR3 DNA reads TGTGCCAGCAGTTTAGCCCACTTTGAAGCTTTCTTT. Translated, it gives CASSLAHFEAFF.